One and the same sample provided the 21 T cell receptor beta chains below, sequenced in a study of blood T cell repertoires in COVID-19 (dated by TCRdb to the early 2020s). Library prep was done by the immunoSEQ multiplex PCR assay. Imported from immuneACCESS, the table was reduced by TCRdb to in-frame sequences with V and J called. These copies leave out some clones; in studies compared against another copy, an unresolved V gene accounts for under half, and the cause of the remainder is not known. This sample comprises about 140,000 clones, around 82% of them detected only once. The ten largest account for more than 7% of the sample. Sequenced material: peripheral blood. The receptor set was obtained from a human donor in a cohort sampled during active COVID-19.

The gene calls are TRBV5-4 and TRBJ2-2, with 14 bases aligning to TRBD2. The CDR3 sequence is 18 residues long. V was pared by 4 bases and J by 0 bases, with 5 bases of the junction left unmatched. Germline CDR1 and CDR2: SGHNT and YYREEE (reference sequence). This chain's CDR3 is CASSRGTSGGPNTGELFF. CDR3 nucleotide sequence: TGTGCCAGCAGCAGGGGGACTAGCGGGGGCCCGAACACCGGGGAGCTGTTTTTT.

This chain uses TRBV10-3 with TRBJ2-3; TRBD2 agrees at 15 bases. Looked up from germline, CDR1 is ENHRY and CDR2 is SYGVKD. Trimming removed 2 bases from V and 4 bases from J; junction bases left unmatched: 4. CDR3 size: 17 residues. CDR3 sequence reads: CAISEGLAGGLADTQYF. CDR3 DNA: TGTGCCATCAGTGAGGGACTAGCGGGGGGGCTGGCAGATACGCAGTATTTT.

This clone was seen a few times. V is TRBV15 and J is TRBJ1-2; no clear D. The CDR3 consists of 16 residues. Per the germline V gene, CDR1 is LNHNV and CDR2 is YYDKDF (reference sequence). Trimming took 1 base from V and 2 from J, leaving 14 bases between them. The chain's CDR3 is CATSRGRGNQNYGYTF. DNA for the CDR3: TGTGCCACCAGCAGAGGGAGAGGAAACCAAAACTATGGCTACACCTTC.

The CDR3 sequence is CASSAGTGVLETQYF. CDR3 nucleotides: TGTGCCAGCAGTGCCGGGACAGGGGTGTTAGAGACCCAGTACTTC. The chain joins TRBV2 to TRBJ2-5, with TRBD1 matching 10 bases. The CDR3 is made up of 15 amino acids. Per the germline V gene, CDR1 is SNHLY and CDR2 is FYNNEI. With V trimmed by 4 bases and J by 4 bases, 6 bases remained unmatched.

The CDR3 region is CASSLSQGGDTQYF. In DNA, the CDR3 is TGCGCCAGCAGCTTGAGTCAGGGAGGAGATACGCAGTATTTT. This rearrangement joins TRBV5-1 to TRBJ2-3; weak D call: TRBD2 (6 bases). Trimming left V 1 base short and J 5 bases short, with 11 bases between. Looked up from germline, CDR1 is SGHRS and CDR2 is YFSETQ. This CDR3 has 14 amino acids.

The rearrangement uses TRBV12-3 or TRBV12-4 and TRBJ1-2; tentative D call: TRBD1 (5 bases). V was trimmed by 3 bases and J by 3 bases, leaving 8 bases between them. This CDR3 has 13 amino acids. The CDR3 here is CASSLKGDYGYTF. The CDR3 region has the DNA TGTGCCAGCAGTTTGAAAGGGGACTATGGCTACACCTTC.

The CDR3 DNA sequence: TGCGCCAGCAGCTTGAAAGGGGGGGGCACAGATACGCAGTATTTT. It encodes CASSLKGGGTDTQYF. The V and J genes are TRBV5-1 and TRBJ2-3; the D gene is possibly TRBD2 (7 bases). Germline lookup yields CDR1 SGHRS and CDR2 YFSETQ. The length of the CDR3 is 15 residues. Trimming cost V 1 base and J 1 base, with 10 bases left between them.

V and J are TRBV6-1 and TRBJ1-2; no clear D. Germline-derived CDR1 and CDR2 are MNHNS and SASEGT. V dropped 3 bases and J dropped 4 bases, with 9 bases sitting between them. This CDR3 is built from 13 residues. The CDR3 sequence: CASSDRGVYGYTF. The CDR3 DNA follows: TGTGCCAGCAGTGATCGGGGAGTCTATGGCTACACCTTC.

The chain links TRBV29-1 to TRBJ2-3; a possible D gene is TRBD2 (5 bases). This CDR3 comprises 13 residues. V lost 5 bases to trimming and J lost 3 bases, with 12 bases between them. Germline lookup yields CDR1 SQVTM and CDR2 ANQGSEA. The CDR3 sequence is CSVRKGGTDTQYF. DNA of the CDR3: TGCAGCGTTCGGAAGGGCGGGACAGATACGCAGTATTTT.

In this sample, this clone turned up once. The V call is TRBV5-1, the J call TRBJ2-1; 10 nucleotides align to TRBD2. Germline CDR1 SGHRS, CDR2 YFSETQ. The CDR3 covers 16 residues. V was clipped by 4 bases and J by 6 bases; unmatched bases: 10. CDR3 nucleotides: TGCGCCAGCAGCGCCACTCGTAGCGGGGGGCGCAATGAGCAGTTCTTC. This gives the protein CASSATRSGGRNEQFF. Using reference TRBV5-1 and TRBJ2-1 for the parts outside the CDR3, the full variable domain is KAGVTQTPRYLIKTRGQQVTLSCSPISGHRSVSWYQQTPGQGLQFLFEYFSETQRNKGNFPGRFSGRQFSNSRSEMNVSTLELGDSALYLCASSATRSGGRNEQFFGPGTRLTVL.

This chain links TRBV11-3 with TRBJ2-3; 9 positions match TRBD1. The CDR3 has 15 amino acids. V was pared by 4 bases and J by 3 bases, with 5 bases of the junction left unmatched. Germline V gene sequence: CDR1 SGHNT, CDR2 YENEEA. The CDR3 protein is CASSSGQGKTDTQYF. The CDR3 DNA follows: TGTGCCAGCAGCTCCGGACAGGGGAAGACAGATACGCAGTATTTT.

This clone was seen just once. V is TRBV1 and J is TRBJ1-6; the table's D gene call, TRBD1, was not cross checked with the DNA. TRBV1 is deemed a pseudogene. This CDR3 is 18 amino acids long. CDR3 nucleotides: TGCACCAGCAGCCAAGTTTGGGATAAGGGACAGGGAAAAAGCTCCCTCCACTTT. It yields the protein CTSSQVWDKGQGKSSLHF.

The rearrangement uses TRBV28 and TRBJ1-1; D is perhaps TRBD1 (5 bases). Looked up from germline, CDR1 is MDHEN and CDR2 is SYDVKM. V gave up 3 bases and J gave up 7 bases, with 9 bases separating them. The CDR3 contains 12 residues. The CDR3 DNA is TGTGCCAGCAGTTTGTATAGGGGTGAAGCTTTCTTT. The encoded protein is CASSLYRGEAFF.

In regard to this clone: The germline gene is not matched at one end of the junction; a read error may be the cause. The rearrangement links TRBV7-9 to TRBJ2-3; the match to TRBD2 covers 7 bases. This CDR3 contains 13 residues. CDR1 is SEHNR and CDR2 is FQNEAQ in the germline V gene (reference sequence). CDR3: CAGSGAGTDTQYF. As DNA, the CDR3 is TGTGCCGGCAGCGGGGCAGGCACAGATACGCAGTATTTT.

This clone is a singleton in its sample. DNA for the CDR3: TGTGCCAGCAGTTCGCGGGGACTAGCGGGGACAGATACGCAGTATTTT. Translated: CASSSRGLAGTDTQYF. V usage is TRBV28 and J usage is TRBJ2-3, with TRBD2 matching over 13 bases. V was clipped by 4 bases and J by 3 bases; unmatched bases: 4. CDR3 length: 16 amino acids. The germline V gene encodes CDR1 MDHEN and CDR2 SYDVKM.

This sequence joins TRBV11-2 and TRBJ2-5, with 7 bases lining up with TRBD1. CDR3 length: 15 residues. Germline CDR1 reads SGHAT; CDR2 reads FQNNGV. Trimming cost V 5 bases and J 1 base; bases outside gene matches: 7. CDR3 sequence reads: CASSSRQGLQETQYF. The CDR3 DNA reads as TGTGCCAGCAGCAGCAGACAGGGTCTCCAAGAGACCCAGTACTTC.

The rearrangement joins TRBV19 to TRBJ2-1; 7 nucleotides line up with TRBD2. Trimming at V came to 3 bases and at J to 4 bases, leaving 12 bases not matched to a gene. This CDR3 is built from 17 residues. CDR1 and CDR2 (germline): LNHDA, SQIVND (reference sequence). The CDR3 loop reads CASSILSLVGGYNEQFF. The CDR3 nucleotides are TGTGCCAGTAGTATCCTATCACTAGTGGGGGGGTACAATGAGCAGTTCTTC.

DNA of the CDR3: TGTGCCAGCAGCGTAGATACAGCAGGGGAGCAGTACTTC. Encoded protein: CASSVDTAGEQYF. This chain joins TRBV9 and TRBJ2-7, with D possibly matching TRBD1 (5 bases). This CDR3 is built from 13 residues. Germline V gene data show CDR1 as SGDLS and CDR2 as YYNGEE. V was pared by 0 bases and J by 7 bases, with 11 bases between.

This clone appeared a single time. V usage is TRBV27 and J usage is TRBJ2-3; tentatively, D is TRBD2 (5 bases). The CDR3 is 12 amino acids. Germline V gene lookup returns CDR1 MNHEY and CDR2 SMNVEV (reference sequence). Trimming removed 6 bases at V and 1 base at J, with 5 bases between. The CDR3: CASRGGTDTQYF. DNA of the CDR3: TGTGCCAGCAGGGGAGGCACAGATACGCAGTATTTT.

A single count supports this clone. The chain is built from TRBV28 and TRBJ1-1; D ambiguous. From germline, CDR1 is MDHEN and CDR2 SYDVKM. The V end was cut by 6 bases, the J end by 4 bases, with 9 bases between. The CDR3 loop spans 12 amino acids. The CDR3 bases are TGTGCCAGCAGCCCCCAGGTCACTGAAGCTTTCTTT. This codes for CASSPQVTEAFF.

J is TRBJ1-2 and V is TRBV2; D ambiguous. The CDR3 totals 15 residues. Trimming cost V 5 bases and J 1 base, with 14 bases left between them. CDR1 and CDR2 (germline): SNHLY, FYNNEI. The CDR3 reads CASSIRPGINYGYTF. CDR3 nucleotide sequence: TGTGCCAGCAGTATCCGCCCCGGGATTAACTATGGCTACACCTTC.